This TCR beta chain was documented in a study of cytomegalovirus exposure and HLA in healthy donors. This clone was found a few times. The target antigen is unknown. PCR was performed using 60 Vbeta and 13 Jbeta primers. The repertoire was sequenced with immunoSEQ multiplex PCR; TCRdb's copy has only in-frame clones and lacks some. The sample includes roughly 150,000 clones, approximately 9% of them seen just once. CDR3 size: 15 residues. J gave up 1 base and V 5 bases, and 4 bases lay outside the gene matches. Germline V gives CDR1 PRHDT, CDR2 FYEKMQ (reference sequence). Overall study findings and caveats: Most CMV-associated TCR beta chains were later found to appear HLA-restricted. Under in vitro conditions, three CMV-associated chains were confirmed as specific for CMV antigens.

There were likely unrecorded immune exposures, though donors were nominally healthy when sampled. The TCR sequence derives from a male donor in good health and CMV-seronegative. Sequencing input: PBMCs. V usage is TRBV13 and J usage is TRBJ2-3; 9 bases align to TRBD2. The CDR3 nucleotides read TGTGCCAGCAGCCCCTCTAGCGGGGGCACAGATACGCAGTATTTT. This gives the protein CASSPSSGGTDTQYF.